The rows below give T cell receptor beta chains drawn from one sample of a study of cytomegalovirus exposure and HLA in healthy donors. Produced via immunoSEQ multiplex PCR; TCRdb's table is partial and in-frame only. Of about 160,000 clones in the sample, approximately 84% were seen once. The sample taken for sequencing was PBMCs. These receptors all come from a woman between 45 and 65 years old in good health and CMV-seropositive. Both conserved end residues are part of each CDR3. Fields, in order: D gene, V gene, J gene, clone size, CDR3 DNA, CDR3 protein. A D gene is named only where the DNA matches it firmly. Expanded clones get a size class; other rows say once, few or many, or leave the size out.

NA	TRBV5-1	TRBJ2-5	few	TGCGCCAGCAGCTTGGTTTTCGCGACAGAAAGAGAGGAGACCCAGTACTTC	CASSLVFATEREETQYF
NA	TRBV5-1	TRBJ2-7	NA	TGCGCCAGCAGAGTTAGCGTTGATGACTCCTACGAGCAGTACTTC	CASRVSVDDSYEQYF
TRBD2	TRBV29-1	TRBJ2-1	NA	TGCAGCGTACTAGCGGGAGTACGAGAGCAGTTCTTC	CSVLAGVREQFF
NA	TRBV7-2	TRBJ2-1	NA	TGTGCCAGCAGCTTATGGGGGGGCCCGGGTGACAATGAGCAGTTCTTC	CASSLWGGPGDNEQFF
NA	TRBV11-2	TRBJ2-2	NA	TGTGCCAGCAGCTTAGACAGGGGGGCCACCGGGGAGCTGTTTTTT	CASSLDRGATGELFF
TRBD1	TRBV5-4	TRBJ2-7	NA	TGTGCCAGCAGCCTGGGACAGCCACCCGCCTACGAGCAGTACTTC	CASSLGQPPAYEQYF
NA	TRBV7-2	TRBJ1-4	NA	TGTGCCAGCAGCCCTAGCTCCTTTGAAAAACTGTTTTTT	CASSPSSFEKLFF
TRBD2	TRBV4-2	TRBJ2-7	NA	TGTGCCAGCAGCCAAGTGGGGACTAGCGGCTCCTACGAGCAGTACTTC	CASSQVGTSGSYEQYF
TRBD2	TRBV5-1	TRBJ2-1	NA	TGCGCCACCCGGGAAGGGACTAGCGGGGGGAATGAGCAGTTCTTC	CATREGTSGGNEQFF
NA	TRBV7-2	TRBJ1-2	NA	TGTGCCAGCAGCCCCAGGGTTACCAATGGCTACACCTTC	CASSPRVTNGYTF
TRBD2	TRBV30	TRBJ2-1	few	TGTGCCTGGAGTCCCCGAGCGGGGGGTAATGAGCAGTTCTTC	CAWSPRAGGNEQFF
TRBD1	TRBV4-2	TRBJ1-2	NA	TGTGCCAGCAGCCAAGCGGAGGGGACAGGTATTGATATCTATGGCTACACCTTC	CASSQAEGTGIDIYGYTF
NA	TRBV18	TRBJ2-5	NA	TGTGCCAGCTCACCACCTTCGGGAGAGACCCAGTACTTC	CASSPPSGETQYF
TRBD2	TRBV6-6	TRBJ2-1	NA	TGTGCCAGTGAGCGGGAGAGCGGTTACAATGAGCAGTTCTTC	CASERESGYNEQFF
TRBD1	TRBV28	TRBJ1-3	NA	TGTGCCAGCAGTTTAGGAAGCGGACAGGGGCCTTTAGGTTTT	CASSLGSGQGPLGF
TRBD1	TRBV6-5	TRBJ2-2	few	TGTGCCAGCAGTGACAGGGACACCGGGGAGCTGTTTTTT	CASSDRDTGELFF
TRBD1	TRBV28	TRBJ1-5	NA	TGTGCCAGCAGTCCATCGACAGGGGCCAACAATCAGCCCCAGCATTTT	CASSPSTGANNQPQHF
NA	TRBV6-5	TRBJ1-2	NA	TGTGCCAGCAGTTACGGAGGGCAGGGAGGAGGCTACACCTTC	CASSYGGQGGGYTF
TRBD2	TRBV5-5	TRBJ2-3	NA	TGTGCCAGCAGCTTGGCAGCGGGGGATACGCAGTATTTT	CASSLAAGDTQYF
TRBD2	TRBV30	TRBJ2-5	NA	TGTGCCTCGCCGGGGACTAGCGGAGAGACCCAGTACTTC	CASPGTSGETQYF
NA	TRBV5-1	TRBJ2-7	NA	TGCGCCAGCAGCTTGGGATCGGGATCGGGCGAGTACGAGCAGTACTTC	CASSLGSGSGEYEQYF
NA	TRBV7-6	TRBJ2-7	NA	TGTGCCAGCAGCTTAGGCTCCGGGGGCTACGAGCAGTACTTC	CASSLGSGGYEQYF
TRBD2	TRBV5-1	TRBJ2-1	NA	TGCGCCAGCAGACACACTCCAGCGGGGAATGAGCAGTTCTTC	CASRHTPAGNEQFF
NA	TRBV5-1	TRBJ1-5	once	TGCGCCAGCAGGACGGGGGAAGGGAATCAGCCCCAGCATTTT	CASRTGEGNQPQHF
TRBD1	TRBV7-8	TRBJ1-2	few	TGTGCCAGCAGTCGCGAGACAGGGGACATCTACGATGGCTACACCTTC	CASSRETGDIYDGYTF
NA	TRBV5-1	TRBJ2-3	NA	TGCGCCAGCAGCTTGTCCGGGACACCTAGCACAGATACGCAGTATTTT	CASSLSGTPSTDTQYF
NA	TRBV5-1	TRBJ1-5	NA	TGCGCCAGCAGCGAACAGGGTGAGGGCCAGCCCCAGCATTTT	CASSEQGEGQPQHF
TRBD1	TRBV28	TRBJ2-1	few	TGTGCCACCAAGACAGGGAACAATGAGCAGTTCTTC	CATKTGNNEQFF
TRBD1	TRBV4-1	TRBJ2-3	NA	TGCGCCAGCAGCCGACCGAAGGGGGCCGGCACAGATACGCAGTATTTT	CASSRPKGAGTDTQYF
NA	TRBV2	TRBJ1-2	NA	TGTGCCACGGGGGACGGCTATGGCTACACCTTC	CATGDGYGYTF
TRBD2	TRBV2	TRBJ2-5	NA	TGTGCCAGCAGTCTCCTAGCGGGGGGGGCAGAGACCCAGTACTTC	CASSLLAGGAETQYF
NA	TRBV7-9	TRBJ1-1	once	TGTGCCAGCAGCTTAGTACTCCAGACAGTAGAGAACACTGAAGCTTTCTTT	CASSLVLQTVENTEAFF
TRBD1	TRBV18	TRBJ2-4	NA	TGTGCCAGCTCAGTAGACAGGGAGGCCAAAAACATTCAGTACTTC	CASSVDREAKNIQYF
NA	TRBV11-2	TRBJ1-3	NA	TGTGCCAGCAGCTTCCATCCCCAGGGCTCTGGAAACACCATATATTTT	CASSFHPQGSGNTIYF
TRBD2	TRBV6-1	TRBJ2-7	few	TGTGCCACCGTAGCGGGGGCCACCTACGAGCAGTACTTC	CATVAGATYEQYF
TRBD2	TRBV27	TRBJ2-5	once	TGTGCCAGCAGCTCGGGACTAGCGGGCGAGACCCAGTACTTC	CASSSGLAGETQYF
NA	TRBV6-1	TRBJ2-5	NA	TGTGCCAGCAGTGAAATCAGAAGCTCCTCGGGAGAGACCCAGTACTTC	CASSEIRSSSGETQYF
TRBD1	TRBV18	TRBJ1-1	NA	TGTGCCAGCTCACCACGGACCGCCGGGACAGGGCCGAACACTGAAGCTTTCTTT	CASSPRTAGTGPNTEAFF
NA	TRBV11-1	TRBJ1-6	few	TGTGCCAGCAGCTTGGTGTCAGGGGATTCACCCCTCCACTTT	CASSLVSGDSPLHF
NA	TRBV5-5	TRBJ1-2	NA	TGTGCCAGCAGCGGCACAATGACTAACTATGGCTACACCTTC	CASSGTMTNYGYTF
TRBD1	TRBV5-1	TRBJ1-2	NA	TGCGCCAGCAGCTTGGGGACAGGACGGTCGGATGGCTACACCTTC	CASSLGTGRSDGYTF
NA	TRBV28	TRBJ1-3	few	TGTGCCAGCAGTTTATCGGGAGGAAACACCATATATTTT	CASSLSGGNTIYF
TRBD2	TRBV9	TRBJ2-5	NA	TGTGCCAGCAGCGTAGGGGCTAGCGGGAGGGCAGTGGAAGAGACCCAGTACTTC	CASSVGASGRAVEETQYF
TRBD1	TRBV11-3	TRBJ1-1	NA	TGTGCCAGCAGCTCGGGACAGTACACTGAAGCTTTCTTT	CASSSGQYTEAFF
TRBD1	TRBV6-6	TRBJ2-7	NA	TGTGCCAGCAGGGTAGGACAGGGTCAGTACTTC	CASRVGQGQYF
TRBD1	TRBV28	TRBJ1-2	NA	TGTGCCAGCAGTTTAAACCCAGGGGGCTATGGCTACACCTTC	CASSLNPGGYGYTF
TRBD2	TRBV5-5	TRBJ2-5	few	TGTGCCAGCAGCTTAAGCGGGGGGGCCGGAGAGACCCAGTACTTC	CASSLSGGAGETQYF
TRBD1	TRBV9	TRBJ2-3	once	TGTGCCAGCAGCGTAGGAGCTTCGGACAGGGTGGGCACAGATACGCAGTATTTT	CASSVGASDRVGTDTQYF
TRBD1	TRBV2	TRBJ1-2	once	TGTGCCAGCAGCCAACGGACAGGGGATAACTATGGCTACACCTTC	CASSQRTGDNYGYTF
NA	TRBV4-1	TRBJ2-5	NA	TGCGCCAGCAGCTTAGGAGTAGGGGAAAGCCAAGAGACCCAGTACTTC	CASSLGVGESQETQYF
TRBD1	TRBV28	TRBJ1-2	once	TGTGCCAGCAGCCTAGGACAGGGGACCTCCGGGGGCTACACCTTC	CASSLGQGTSGGYTF
NA	TRBV5-4	TRBJ2-1	NA	TGTGCCAGCAGCGTGACTAGGAACAATGAGCAGTTCTTC	CASSVTRNNEQFF
TRBD1	TRBV15	TRBJ2-7	NA	TGTGCCACCAGCAGAGAAGGGGGGACAGGGGGCAGCGAGCAGTACTTC	CATSREGGTGGSEQYF
NA	TRBV7-9	TRBJ2-7	few	TGTGCCAGCCGGGACACCCACGGGAGGTCCTACGAGCAGTACTTC	CASRDTHGRSYEQYF
TRBD2	TRBV7-8	TRBJ2-1	NA	TGTGCCAGCAGCAAAGGGGTAGCGGGAGATTACAATGAGCAGTTCTTC	CASSKGVAGDYNEQFF
TRBD1	TRBV7-2	TRBJ1-4	NA	TGTGCCAGCAGCCCAGGGGTGACAGGGCTTTGGGAAAAACTGTTTTTT	CASSPGVTGLWEKLFF
NA	TRBV4-2	TRBJ2-7	NA	TGTGCCAGCAGCCAAGTTGGGAGCGGGCGACTAAGCTCCTACGAGCAGTACTTC	CASSQVGSGRLSSYEQYF